This T cell receptor beta chain was found in a study of T cell responses to AZD1222 COVID-19 vaccine (dated by TCRdb to the early 2020s). Regarding the research as a whole: TCR sequencing was performed for 230 to 250 trial participants, of whom about 200 were given two doses of AZD1222 and around 26 were given two doses of MenACWY control vaccine. Trial participants were enrolled by age into subgroups of 18-55, 56-69 and 70-plus years, and about 150, 27 and 61 TCR-sequenced participants, respectively, were included in these subgroups. Beyond this particular receptor, the publication reports: Only 5 to 7 AZD1222 recipients were SARS-CoV-2 seropositive at baseline, limiting conclusions about previously exposed vaccinees. Epitopes outside the regions mutated in the B.1.351 and B.1.1.7 variants were reportedly recognized by nearly half of the unique spike-specific TCRs. Because no samples from the day 14 peak response were available, repertoires could be characterized only after the peak T cell response. Vaccine-associated CD4 TCRs spanned the whole spike protein, with dominant responses in regions 160-218 and 743-854. Most participants were white British and females outnumbered males, and the authors suggested that clonal diversity may have been underestimated. A significant rise in spike-specific TCR breadth and depth was observed after two AZD1222 doses relative to day 0 and relative to MenACWY recipients. In the small 56-69-year group, the increase in depth fell short of significance, most likely because of low power.

The CDR3 regions of human TCRbeta chains were analyzed by immunosequencing. As for how the authors treated the data: Repertoire TCRs were matched against a reference library of SARS-CoV-2-specific TCRs generated with the MIRA antigen-specificity platform. Breadth was defined as the fraction of unique TCRs that were SARS-CoV-2-associated, and depth was defined as the fraction of total T cells that were SARS-CoV-2-associated. Using the MIRA data, each spike-specific TCR was assigned both to the spike region to which the TCR was reactive and to a CD4 or CD8 class. Log10-transformed breadth and depth values were compared by one-way ANOVA with Sidak's multiple comparisons tests. This immuneACCESS table, as held by TCRdb, lists in-frame sequences with V and J called but not all clones. Of the missing ones, under half trace to an unresolved V gene in checked studies; the others have no known cause. Clone size and V and J calls were adopted from that table, with D and trimming inferred from the DNA. Counted in this sample were about 140,000 clones; approximately 93% of them appeared once. Around 12% of the sample rests with the top ten.

This clone was counted a single time. This receptor's antigen is unknown. Per-nucleotide qualities are absent, and no much larger clonotype sits a single base away. Clipping removes 2 bases from V and 1 base from J, with 9 as the unmatched junction base count. Measured from the cysteine to the phenylalanine, the CDR3 is 18 residues long. This entry keeps only the CDR3 DNA: 54 bases, framed from base 1. The CDR1 and CDR2 encoded by the germline V gene (reference sequence) are MNHEY and SMNVEV. Reading the label with the study, this specimen's time point is: sample from adult after SARS-CoV-2 infection, after symptom onset. A couple of convalescent COVID-19 patients, sampled after symptom onset from adults with prior SARS-CoV-2 infection, were also TCR-sequenced for comparison.

The material was peripheral blood, obtained after recovery from COVID-19. The clonotype comes from an adult who had recovered from COVID-19. Recombination linked TRBV27 to TRBJ2-5; 11 of the junction bases match TRBD2. CDR3 reads: CASSLPSRTSGFQETQYF. The DNA reads TGTGCCAGCAGTTTACCTTCCCGGACTAGCGGGTTCCAAGAGACCCAGTACTTC.